This T cell receptor beta chain was sequenced for a study of CD8 T cell repertoires and HIV-1 epitope variants. The study, taken as a whole, reports: Roughly ten TCR beta clonotypes were antigen-specific, roughly six apparently recognizing autologous or escape variants. This assay reports beta chains of antigen-expanded cells, not T cell function.

Note on this clone: Its antigen is currently unknown.

Sequencing of TCR beta CDR3 used immunoSEQ survey depth. Using immunoSEQ multiplex PCR, the repertoire was profiled, and TCRdb retains in-frame clones only, with some absent. The sample includes approximately 90,000 clones, 74% seen only once; the top ten take around 24%. The CDR3 extends over 12 amino acids. The germline gives CDR1 SNHLY, CDR2 FYNNEI. V lost 4 bases, J lost 4 bases, and 7 bases lay in between. This TCR came from a male donor with HIV. Sequencing was done on a sample of uncultured baseline CD8+ T cells from peripheral blood mononuclear cells (PBMCs). The chain links TRBV2 to TRBJ1-2, with D unresolved. The CDR3 DNA is TGTGCCAGCAGTGTAAACAGCTATGGCTACACCTTC. It translates to CASSVNSYGYTF.